This TCR beta chain was recovered during a study of blood T cell repertoires in COVID-19. CDR1 SEHNR and CDR2 FQNEAQ come from the germline V gene (reference sequence). The CDR3 totals 14 residues. V was clipped by 3 bases and J by 1 base, with 9 bases between them. Produced via immunoSEQ multiplex PCR; TCRdb's table is partial and in-frame only. The sample lists under 150,000 clones, about 86% occurring once. The material sequenced was peripheral blood. V is TRBV7-9 and J is TRBJ1-1; tentatively, D is TRBD1 (5 bases). This sequence was found in a middle-aged woman with acute or convalescent COVID-19. CDR3 region: CASSFWQGNTEAFF. The DNA for the CDR3 is TGTGCCAGCAGCTTTTGGCAGGGGAACACTGAAGCTTTCTTT.